A selection of T cell receptor beta chains follows, all from one sample in a study of glioma-infiltrating T cells. TCRdb re-called the multiplex PCR reads through MiXCR, storing one row per CDR3 protein. The sample holds some 150,000 distinct CDR3 sequences, roughly two fifths seen once. Sequencing input: glioma tissue, nonneoplastic brain tissue, or PBMCs (not recorded which). The receptors shown here come from a human donor with low-grade glioma or glioblastoma, undergoing nonglioma brain surgery, or in good health (not recorded which). CDR3s leave out the opening cysteine and the closing phenylalanine or tryptophan. Rows may omit the clone size; those that give it use once, few, many or a size class.

v_call: TRBV6-1
clone_size: few
cdr3_length: 13
j_call: TRBJ2-3
cdr3_aa: ASSPQGGKADTQY

v_call: TRBV6-1
clone_size: -
cdr3_length: 11
j_call: TRBJ1-1
cdr3_aa: ASSQELYTEAF

v_call: TRBV6-6
clone_size: -
cdr3_length: 12
j_call: TRBJ2-3
cdr3_aa: AILLETSTDTQY

v_call: TRBV6-6
clone_size: many
cdr3_length: 13
j_call: TRBJ1-1
cdr3_aa: ASSYSNRVNTEAF

v_call: TRBV6-1
clone_size: -
cdr3_length: 12
j_call: TRBJ2-4
cdr3_aa: ASRATVAKNIQY

v_call: TRBV6-1
clone_size: -
cdr3_length: 14
j_call: TRBJ2-3
cdr3_aa: ASSEGSGGFTDTQY

v_call: TRBV25-1
clone_size: -
cdr3_length: 13
j_call: TRBJ2-1
cdr3_aa: ASSELVAGEHEQF

v_call: TRBV28
clone_size: -
cdr3_length: 13
j_call: TRBJ1-5
cdr3_aa: ASLVSRGASQPQH

v_call: TRBV18
clone_size: many
cdr3_length: 12
j_call: TRBJ2-3
cdr3_aa: ASSPDGSTDTQY

v_call: TRBV27
clone_size: -
cdr3_length: 12
j_call: TRBJ2-7
cdr3_aa: ASSSSSRSYEQY

v_call: TRBV6-2/TRBV6-3
clone_size: few
cdr3_length: 14
j_call: TRBJ1-1
cdr3_aa: ASRWMAGKQNTEAF

v_call: TRBV18
clone_size: -
cdr3_length: 13
j_call: TRBJ1-5
cdr3_aa: ASSPRRQAGQPQH

v_call: TRBV4-1
clone_size: -
cdr3_length: 13
j_call: TRBJ2-3
cdr3_aa: ASSQGVPGTDTQY

v_call: TRBV20-1
clone_size: once
cdr3_length: 13
j_call: TRBJ2-3
cdr3_aa: SARASGGTSDTQY

v_call: TRBV3-1
clone_size: -
cdr3_length: 14
j_call: TRBJ2-1
cdr3_aa: ASSQVPAGVRNEQF

v_call: TRBV27
clone_size: few
cdr3_length: 12
j_call: TRBJ1-2
cdr3_aa: ASSLSGSLYGYT

v_call: TRBV24-1
clone_size: -
cdr3_length: 11
j_call: TRBJ2-1
cdr3_aa: ATARGQGNEQF

v_call: TRBV6-1
clone_size: many
cdr3_length: 12
j_call: TRBJ1-5
cdr3_aa: ASSGQDGNQPQH

v_call: TRBV6-6
clone_size: many
cdr3_length: 12
j_call: TRBJ2-3
cdr3_aa: ASSYVGRTDTQY

v_call: TRBV24-1
clone_size: -
cdr3_length: 10
j_call: TRBJ2-5
cdr3_aa: ATRDTEETQY

v_call: TRBV3-1
clone_size: -
cdr3_length: 12
j_call: TRBJ2-7
cdr3_aa: ASSHGQDSYEQY

v_call: TRBV12-3/TRBV12-4
clone_size: -
cdr3_length: 11
j_call: TRBJ1-1
cdr3_aa: ASRRGQNTEAF

v_call: TRBV14
clone_size: -
cdr3_length: 14
j_call: TRBJ2-1
cdr3_aa: ASSQVWELAYNEQF

v_call: TRBV6-5
clone_size: -
cdr3_length: 9
j_call: TRBJ1-2
cdr3_aa: ARRTIYGYT

v_call: TRBV6-2/TRBV6-3
clone_size: -
cdr3_length: 14
j_call: TRBJ2-1
cdr3_aa: ASSYIVGSSNNEQF

v_call: TRBV20-1
clone_size: many
cdr3_length: 12
j_call: TRBJ1-5
cdr3_aa: SARALSIDQPQH

v_call: TRBV20-1
clone_size: few
cdr3_length: 10
j_call: TRBJ2-7
cdr3_aa: SARNSLDEQY

v_call: TRBV25-1
clone_size: few
cdr3_length: 10
j_call: TRBJ2-7
cdr3_aa: ASSESMGEQY

v_call: TRBV2
clone_size: -
cdr3_length: 13
j_call: TRBJ1-2
cdr3_aa: ASSTETGSGYGYT

v_call: TRBV18
clone_size: -
cdr3_length: 13
j_call: TRBJ2-5
cdr3_aa: ASSPPGRGGETQY

v_call: TRBV7-9
clone_size: few
cdr3_length: 15
j_call: TRBJ2-1
cdr3_aa: ASLATWDSGLYNEQF

v_call: TRBV3-1
clone_size: -
cdr3_length: 14
j_call: TRBJ1-5
cdr3_aa: ASSQGSRNSNQPQH

v_call: TRBV6-2/TRBV6-3
clone_size: -
cdr3_length: 13
j_call: TRBJ1-3
cdr3_aa: ASSLRGEAGNTIY

v_call: TRBV10-2
clone_size: once
cdr3_length: 11
j_call: TRBJ1-2
cdr3_aa: AVHPSGDYGYT

v_call: TRBV7-2
clone_size: many
cdr3_length: 10
j_call: TRBJ2-3
cdr3_aa: ASSRGADTQY

v_call: TRBV24-1
clone_size: -
cdr3_length: 12
j_call: TRBJ2-5
cdr3_aa: ATSDVGFEETQY

v_call: TRBV20-1
clone_size: once
cdr3_length: 13
j_call: TRBJ2-1
cdr3_aa: SASPFADRGYEQF

v_call: TRBV6-2/TRBV6-3
clone_size: -
cdr3_length: 13
j_call: TRBJ2-1
cdr3_aa: ASTKLAGGGNEQF

v_call: TRBV4-2
clone_size: few
cdr3_length: 13
j_call: TRBJ1-2
cdr3_aa: ASSQGQGIDYGYT

v_call: TRBV29-1
clone_size: -
cdr3_length: 12
j_call: TRBJ1-5
cdr3_aa: SVVQGNSNQPQH

v_call: TRBV28
clone_size: -
cdr3_length: 12
j_call: TRBJ1-1
cdr3_aa: ASSPGRVNTEAF

v_call: TRBV20-1
clone_size: many
cdr3_length: 13
j_call: TRBJ2-7
cdr3_aa: SAALAGGGSYEQY